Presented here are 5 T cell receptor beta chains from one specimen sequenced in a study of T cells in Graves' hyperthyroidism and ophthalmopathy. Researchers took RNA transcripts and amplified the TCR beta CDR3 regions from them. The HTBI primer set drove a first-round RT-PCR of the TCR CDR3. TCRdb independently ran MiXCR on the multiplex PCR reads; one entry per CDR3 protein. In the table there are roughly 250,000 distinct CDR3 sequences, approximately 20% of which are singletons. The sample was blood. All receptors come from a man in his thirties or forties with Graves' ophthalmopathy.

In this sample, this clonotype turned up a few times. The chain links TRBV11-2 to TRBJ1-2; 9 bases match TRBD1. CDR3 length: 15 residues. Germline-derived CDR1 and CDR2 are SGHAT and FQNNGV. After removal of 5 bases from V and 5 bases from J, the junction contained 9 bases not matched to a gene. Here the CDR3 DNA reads TGTGCCAGCAGCCCCCGGGGACAGGGTGCTTATGGCTACACCTTC. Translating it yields CASSPRGQGAYGYTF.

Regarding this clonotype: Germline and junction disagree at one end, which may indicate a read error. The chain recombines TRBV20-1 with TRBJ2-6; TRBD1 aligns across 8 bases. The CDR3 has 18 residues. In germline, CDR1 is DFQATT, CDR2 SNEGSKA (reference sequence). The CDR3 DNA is TGCAGTGCTCCAGGACAGGGCGGAGTTAACTCTGAGGCCAACGTCCTGACTTTC. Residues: CSAPGQGGVNSEANVLTF.

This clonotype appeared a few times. CDR3 residues: CASSLEGQLNTGELFF. The CDR3 bases are TGTGCCAGCAGCTTAGAGGGACAGTTAAACACCGGGGAGCTGTTTTTT. J is TRBJ2-2 and V is TRBV11-1, with 7 bases that match TRBD1. CDR3 length: 16 amino acids. Trimming at V came to 1 base and at J to 2 bases, leaving 4 bases not matched to a gene. Germline values: CDR1 SGHAT, CDR2 FQDESV (reference sequence).

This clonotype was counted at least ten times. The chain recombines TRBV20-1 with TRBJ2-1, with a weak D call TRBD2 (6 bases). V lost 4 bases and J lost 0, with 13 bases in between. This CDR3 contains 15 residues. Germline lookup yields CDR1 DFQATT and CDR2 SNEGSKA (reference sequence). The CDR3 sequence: CSAIGGKSSYNEQFF. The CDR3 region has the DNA TGCAGTGCTATAGGCGGGAAAAGCTCCTACAATGAGCAGTTCTTC.

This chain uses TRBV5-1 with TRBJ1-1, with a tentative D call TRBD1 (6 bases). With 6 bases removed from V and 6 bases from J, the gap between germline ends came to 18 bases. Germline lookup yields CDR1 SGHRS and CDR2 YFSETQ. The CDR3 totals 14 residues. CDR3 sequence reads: CASIPGGGFAEAFF. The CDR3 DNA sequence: TGCGCCAGCATACCCGGGGGCGGATTCGCTGAAGCTTTCTTT. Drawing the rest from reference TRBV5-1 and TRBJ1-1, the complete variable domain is KAGVTQTPRYLIKTRGQQVTLSCSPISGHRSVSWYQQTPGQGLQFLFEYFSETQRNKGNFPGRFSGRQFSNSRSEMNVSTLELGDSALYLCASIPGGGFAEAFFGQGTRLTVV.